This entry describes one T cell receptor (beta chain). A read error may account for a junction end that differs from germline. This entry belongs to a study of cytomegalovirus exposure and HLA in healthy donors. Turning to the study itself: Sequencing of about 179 million T cells in an earlier analysis found 100 million to 140 million unique TCR beta sequences.

PCR used 60 Vbeta primers and 13 Jbeta primers. Here immunoSEQ multiplex PCR was the method, and the copy in TCRdb shows in-frame clones only, minus some. The sample has about 190,000 clones, around 87% seen once. Per germline, CDR1 SEHNR and CDR2 FQNEAQ (reference sequence). CDR3 length equals 19 residues. The sequencing sample was made of PBMCs. This receptor was obtained from a man aged 25-40 years in good health and CMV-seronegative. The chain employs TRBV7-9 and TRBJ1-5, with 8 bases lining up with TRBD1. Here the CDR3 reads CSSSLAESVADRVNQPQHF. The CDR3 DNA sequence: TGTTCCAGCAGCTTAGCGGAGTCTGTTGCGGACAGGGTAAATCAGCCCCAGCATTTT. The full variable domain, its missing parts supplied by reference TRBV7-9 and TRBJ1-5, is DTGVSQNPRHKITKRGQNVTFRCDPISEHNRLYWYRQTLGQGPEFLTYFQNEAQLEKSRLLSDRFSAERPKGSFSTLEIQRTEQGDSAMYLCSSSLAESVADRVNQPQHFGDGTRLSIL.